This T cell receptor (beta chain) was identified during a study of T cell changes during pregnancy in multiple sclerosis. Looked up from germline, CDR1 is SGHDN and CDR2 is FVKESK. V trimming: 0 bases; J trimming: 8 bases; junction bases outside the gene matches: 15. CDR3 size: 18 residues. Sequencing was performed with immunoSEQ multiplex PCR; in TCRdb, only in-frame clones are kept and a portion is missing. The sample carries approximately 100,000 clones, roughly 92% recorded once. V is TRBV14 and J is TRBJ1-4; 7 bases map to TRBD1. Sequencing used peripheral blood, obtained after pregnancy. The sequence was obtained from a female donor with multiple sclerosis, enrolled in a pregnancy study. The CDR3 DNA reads TGTGCCAGCAGCCAAGAGCAAAGGGGGCGCAGGTTTGGAGAAAAACTGTTTTTT. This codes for CASSQEQRGRRFGEKLFF.